Listed here are 30 T cell receptor beta chains from one sample, sequenced in a study of radiotherapy plus CTLA-4 blockade in lung cancer. Assay used: immunoSEQ multiplex PCR; TCRdb lists only in-frame clones, some missing. The sample yields roughly 50,000 clones, roughly 84% seen once. Sequences were derived from peripheral blood, sampled from a patient treated with radiotherapy plus ipilimumab. These receptor sequences come from a human donor with non-small cell lung cancer whose response to radiotherapy plus ipilimumab could not be evaluated.

This sequence joins TRBV29-1 and TRBJ2-7, with 10 bases lining up with TRBD2. The CDR3 is 13 amino acids. Germline V gene data show CDR1 as SQVTM and CDR2 as ANQGSEA. The trim removed 5 bases at V and 7 bases at J, leaving 8 bases unmatched. CDR3 nucleotides: TGCAGCGTTACCACTAGCGGGATAAAGGAGCAGTACTTC. Its translation: CSVTTSGIKEQYF.

The V and J genes are TRBV11-3 and TRBJ2-1; 10 bases map to TRBD2. The CDR3 totals 16 residues. J was trimmed by 10 bases and V by 4 bases; bases with no gene match: 13. CDR1 is SGHNT and CDR2 is YENEEA in the germline V gene. The CDR3 DNA sequence: TGTGCCAGCAGCTCTTTAGCGGGGGGCGCCTGGGAGGAGCAGTTCTTC. Translation gives CASSSLAGGAWEEQFF.

The J gene is TRBJ1-1, the V gene TRBV7-2, with D unresolved. CDR1 is SGHTA, CDR2 FQGNSA, per germline. V was cut by 3 bases and J by 6 bases, with 14 bases left in between. The CDR3 has 14 residues. The CDR3 protein is CASSLDGVGSEAFF. CDR3 in DNA: TGTGCCAGCAGCTTGGACGGGGTTGGGTCTGAAGCTTTCTTT.

The rearrangement joins TRBV5-4 to TRBJ2-5, with D possibly being TRBD1 (5 bases). The CDR3 has 13 amino acids. V shed 0 bases and J shed 4 bases, with 7 bases lying between them. Per the germline V gene, CDR1 is SGHNT and CDR2 is YYREEE (reference sequence). The CDR3 nucleotides read TGTGCCAGCAGCTTGGGTCAGGGAGAGACCCAGTACTTC. This gives the protein CASSLGQGETQYF.

V and J are TRBV5-1 and TRBJ1-2, with 12 bases matching TRBD1. V gave up 2 bases and J gave up 8 bases; unmatched junction bases: 7. This CDR3 spans 15 amino acids. From germline, CDR1 is SGHRS and CDR2 YFSETQ. CDR3 DNA: TGCGCCAGCAGCTTAGCCGGGACAGGGGGCGAAGGCTACACCTTC. It is translated as CASSLAGTGGEGYTF. Full variable domain (missing parts from reference TRBV5-1 and TRBJ1-2): KAGVTQTPRYLIKTRGQQVTLSCSPISGHRSVSWYQQTPGQGLQFLFEYFSETQRNKGNFPGRFSGRQFSNSRSEMNVSTLELGDSALYLCASSLAGTGGEGYTFGSGTRLTVV.

The rearrangement joins TRBV7-7 to TRBJ1-1, with TRBD1 matching over 8 bases. Looked up from germline, CDR1 is SSHAT and CDR2 is FNYEAQ (reference sequence). V was pared by 5 bases and J by 4 bases, with 3 bases of the junction left unmatched. The CDR3 length is 13 residues. The CDR3 reads CASSRDRGTEAFF. The CDR3 coding sequence is TGTGCCAGCAGCCGAGACAGGGGCACTGAAGCTTTCTTT.

J is TRBJ1-4 and V is TRBV7-9; 10 bases align to TRBD1. CDR1 is SEHNR and CDR2 is FQNEAQ in the germline V gene (reference sequence). The CDR3 sequence is 17 residues long. Trimming at V came to 1 base and at J to 8 bases, leaving 10 bases not matched to a gene. DNA for the CDR3: TGTGCCAGCAGCTTAGGGCAGACAGGGGGCGTCGACGAAAAACTGTTTTTT. Its translation is CASSLGQTGGVDEKLFF.

The chain has TRBV5-4 and TRBJ2-1, with 9 bases matching TRBD1. The CDR3 is 16 amino acids. The junction had 11 bases not matched to a gene; V was cut back by 3 bases and J by 7 bases. Looked up from germline, CDR1 is SGHNT and CDR2 is YYREEE (reference sequence). Here the CDR3 reads CASSSVGTGPNNEQFF. In nucleotides, the CDR3 is TGTGCCAGCAGCTCCGTTGGGACAGGGCCTAATAATGAGCAGTTCTTC.

The V and J genes are TRBV6-5 and TRBJ2-7; 12 bases are shared with TRBD2. CDR3 length: 15 amino acids. With 2 bases clipped from V and 4 bases from J, the junction kept 3 bases outside the gene matches. Germline CDR1 and CDR2: MNHEY and SVGAGI. The CDR3 here is CASSYAGTSGYEQYF. In nucleotides, the CDR3 is TGTGCCAGCAGTTACGCCGGGACTAGCGGGTACGAGCAGTACTTC.

This clone was counted a single time. The J gene is TRBJ2-5, the V gene TRBV6-1, with 8 positions matching TRBD2. The CDR3 extends over 15 amino acids. J gave up 2 bases and V 8 bases, and 10 bases lay outside the gene matches. Germline CDR1 MNHNS, CDR2 SASEGT. The CDR3: CASAPRGGKQETQYF. The CDR3 nucleotides read TGTGCCAGCGCCCCCCGGGGGGGTAAGCAAGAGACCCAGTACTTC.

V usage is TRBV6-1 and J usage is TRBJ2-5; 9 bases are a match to TRBD1. V shed 6 bases, J shed 5 bases, and the junction held 7 bases outside the gene matches. The CDR3 runs to 14 residues. CDR1 and CDR2 (germline): MNHNS, SASEGT. CDR3 amino acids: CASRLQGAGETQYF. CDR3 bases: TGTGCCAGCAGATTACAGGGGGCAGGGGAGACCCAGTACTTC.

The V gene is TRBV10-3, the J gene TRBJ2-1; 8 bases align to TRBD2. There are 17 residues in the CDR3. J lost 4 bases, V lost 0 bases, and 8 bases had no gene match. CDR1 and CDR2 from the germline V gene are ENHRY and SYGVKD. CDR3 in amino acids: CAISESGPGGGYNEQFF. In DNA, the CDR3 is TGTGCCATCAGTGAGTCGGGCCCGGGCGGGGGGTACAATGAGCAGTTCTTC.

The chain links TRBV9 to TRBJ1-4, with no clear D. V was clipped by 0 bases and J by 5 bases, with 14 bases between them. This CDR3 has 16 amino acids. Germline CDR1 SGDLS, CDR2 YYNGEE. The CDR3 is CASSVASSLQNEKLFF. As DNA, the CDR3 is TGTGCCAGCAGCGTAGCTTCTAGTCTTCAAAATGAAAAACTGTTTTTT.

The genes are TRBV7-6 and TRBJ2-7; D possibly corresponds to TRBD1 (5 bases). Trimming removed 1 base from V and 3 bases from J, with 10 bases in between. Germline assignment: CDR1 SGHVS and CDR2 FNYEAQ. This CDR3 has 14 residues. The CDR3 DNA reads as TGTGCCAGCAGCTTAGGAAGACAGAGCTACGAGCAGTACTTC. Translating it yields CASSLGRQSYEQYF.

This rearrangement joins TRBV15 to TRBJ1-6; TRBD1 matches at 7 bases. The CDR3 spans 16 residues. The germline gives CDR1 LNHNV, CDR2 YYDKDF (reference sequence). The ends lost 6 bases at V and 10 bases at J; junction bases unmatched: 15. The chain's CDR3 is CATRSWTGGVISPLHF. CDR3 sequence (DNA): TGTGCCACCAGATCTTGGACAGGTGGGGTCATCTCACCCCTCCACTTT.

The chain has TRBV19 and TRBJ1-3, with TRBD1 matching over 7 bases. This CDR3 contains 16 residues. Germline V CDR1 and CDR2: LNHDA, SQIVND (reference sequence). V was clipped by 3 bases and J by 4 bases; unmatched bases: 9. CDR3 nucleotide sequence: TGTGCCAGTAGTATCCGGAGACAGGGACCCGGAAACACCATATATTTT. It specifies CASSIRRQGPGNTIYF.

On this clone: A read error may produce the germline difference seen at one junction end. The V gene is TRBV6-5, the J gene TRBJ1-2; 8 nucleotides match TRBD1. The CDR3 has 13 residues. Germline assignment: CDR1 MNHEY and CDR2 SVGAGI. CDR3 sequence (DNA): TGTGCCAGCAGTTCGCCCAGGGGGCGCAACCCCCTTTTC. This translates into CASSSPRGRNPLF.

The chain combines TRBV27 with TRBJ2-5; 9 bases are a match to TRBD2. The V segment lost 5 bases and the J segment 1 base; nucleotides outside the gene matches: 8. Germline V gene lookup returns CDR1 MNHEY and CDR2 SMNVEV (reference sequence). The CDR3 totals 16 residues. The CDR3 loop reads CASSPRLAALQETQYF. The CDR3 coding sequence is TGTGCCAGCAGTCCGCGACTAGCGGCACTCCAAGAGACCCAGTACTTC.

The chain combines TRBV2 with TRBJ2-5; 7 bases align to TRBD1. J gave up 2 bases and V 6 bases, and 6 bases lay outside the gene matches. From germline, CDR1 is SNHLY and CDR2 FYNNEI. The CDR3 length is 14 residues. Here the CDR3 reads CASRASTGQETQYF. Here the CDR3 DNA reads TGTGCCAGCAGAGCCTCGACAGGGCAAGAGACCCAGTACTTC. Complete variable domain (other parts from reference TRBV2 and TRBJ2-5): EPEVTQTPSHQVTQMGQEVILRCVPISNHLYFYWYRQILGQKVEFLVSFYNNEISEKSEIFDDQFSVERPDGSNFTLKIRSTKLEDSAMYFCASRASTGQETQYFGPGTRLLVL.

The V and J genes are TRBV5-1 and TRBJ2-7; D unresolved. V gave up 0 bases and J gave up 4 bases, with 5 bases separating them. CDR1 and CDR2 (germline): SGHRS, YFSETQ. The CDR3 is 12 residues long. The CDR3 spells CASSLDQYEQYF. In DNA form, the CDR3 reads TGCGCCAGCAGCTTGGATCAGTACGAGCAGTACTTC. The whole variable domain, remainder taken from reference TRBV5-1 and TRBJ2-7, is KAGVTQTPRYLIKTRGQQVTLSCSPISGHRSVSWYQQTPGQGLQFLFEYFSETQRNKGNFPGRFSGRQFSNSRSEMNVSTLELGDSALYLCASSLDQYEQYFGPGTRLTVT.

The chain combines TRBV7-9 with TRBJ1-6; TRBD1 aligns across 8 bases. Germline CDR1 SEHNR, CDR2 FQNEAQ (reference sequence). The J segment lost 2 bases and the V segment lost 4 bases, leaving 4 bases of the junction unmatched. CDR3 length: 16 amino acids. CDR3 sequence (DNA): TGTGCCAGCAGCTCGACAGGGGTCGCCTATAATTCACCCCTCCACTTT. Translated, it gives CASSSTGVAYNSPLHF. The complete variable domain, with remaining parts taken from reference TRBV7-9 and TRBJ1-6, reads DTGVSQNPRHKITKRGQNVTFRCDPISEHNRLYWYRQTLGQGPEFLTYFQNEAQLEKSRLLSDRFSAERPKGSFSTLEIQRTEQGDSAMYLCASSSTGVAYNSPLHFGNGTRLTVT.

The genes are TRBV5-1 and TRBJ2-3, with 7 bases that match TRBD2. From germline, CDR1 is SGHRS and CDR2 YFSETQ. This CDR3 has 15 residues. V was clipped by 0 bases and J by 6 bases; unmatched bases: 7. The CDR3, as DNA: TGCGCCAGCAGCTTGGAGGCGGGAGCAATCGATACGCAGTATTTT. Protein sequence: CASSLEAGAIDTQYF.

The J gene is TRBJ2-6, the V gene TRBV7-9; D gene unclear. Germline CDR1 is SEHNR and CDR2 is FQNEAQ (reference sequence). This CDR3 is built from 16 residues. V was clipped by 2 bases and J by 4 bases, with 12 bases between them. CDR3 bases: TGTGCCAGCAGCTTACAGTCGAAAATCGGGGCCAACGTCCTGACTTTC. It specifies CASSLQSKIGANVLTF.

V usage is TRBV6-1 and J usage is TRBJ1-2; D perhaps matches TRBD1 (6 bases). Trimming cost V 8 bases and J 7 bases, with 20 bases left between them. This CDR3 is built from 14 residues. Germline lookup yields CDR1 MNHNS and CDR2 SASEGT. For the CDR3, the DNA is TGTGCCAGCGACCCCAGGGGAGTGCTGGTTGGCTACACCTTC. It is translated as CASDPRGVLVGYTF.

As to this clone: One end of the junction fails to match germline, which may point to a read error. The same CDR3 arises from other DNA sequences in this sample as well. The chain has TRBV7-6 and TRBJ1-5; no clear D. Germline V gene sequence: CDR1 SGHVS, CDR2 FNYEAQ. The CDR3 is made up of 17 amino acids. CDR3 DNA: TGTGCCAGCAGCTCACCCGTGTACAGAGCGGTGACTCAGCCCCAGCACTTT. This codes for CASSSPVYRAVTQPQHF.

This rearrangement joins TRBV7-2 to TRBJ2-5, with 12 bases that match TRBD2. Germline V lookup: CDR1 SGHTA, CDR2 FQGNSA. The CDR3 covers 12 residues. V trimming: 5 bases; J trimming: 14 bases; junction bases outside the gene matches: 6. The CDR3 region is CASSPGLAGPYF. CDR3 bases: TGTGCCAGCAGCCCAGGACTAGCGGGGCCTTACTTC.

The genes are TRBV6-5 and TRBJ2-7; D ambiguous. CDR1 and CDR2 (germline): MNHEY, SVGAGI. The CDR3 extends over 12 amino acids. V was shortened by 8 bases and J by 5 bases, with 13 bases between the two germline ends. The CDR3 reads CASGSPTNEQYF. The CDR3 bases are TGTGCCAGCGGCTCCCCAACGAACGAGCAGTACTTC.

The CDR3 DNA reads TGTGCCAGCAGCTTGCCGGGGGTAACGGAGACCCAGTACTTC. Protein product: CASSLPGVTETQYF. The V gene is TRBV5-6, the J gene TRBJ2-5, with a possible D match to TRBD2 (6 bases). V lost 1 base to trimming and J lost 5 bases, with 12 bases between them. CDR1 and CDR2 (germline): SGHDT, YYEEEE. The CDR3 has 14 residues.

The rearrangement links TRBV19 to TRBJ2-5; 14 bases are shared with TRBD2. Germline assignment: CDR1 LNHDA and CDR2 SQIVND (reference sequence). J lost 4 bases, V lost 6 bases, and 7 bases had no gene match. The CDR3 has 16 amino acids. The CDR3, as DNA: TGTGCCAGTAGGGGACTAGCGGGAGCCCTAGGAGAGACCCAGTACTTC. It specifies CASRGLAGALGETQYF. Full variable domain (remainder filled in from reference TRBV19 and TRBJ2-5): DGGITQSPKYLFRKEGQNVTLSCEQNLNHDAMYWYRQDPGQGLRLIYYSQIVNDFQKGDIAEGYSVSREKKESFPLTVTSAQKNPTAFYLCASRGLAGALGETQYFGPGTRLLVL.

The chain joins TRBV4-1 to TRBJ2-2; 9 bases line up with TRBD2. Germline V gene sequence: CDR1 MGHRA, CDR2 YSYEKL. This CDR3 region has 17 residues. V lost 1 base and J lost 1; bases outside the gene matches: 4. The CDR3 DNA reads as TGCGCCAGCAGCCAAGCGAGACTAGCGGTGAACACCGGGGAGCTGTTTTTT. Translating gives CASSQARLAVNTGELFF.